The source of this T cell receptor beta chain is a study of T-cell reconstitution after alpha-beta-depleted transplantation in children (dated by TCRdb to the mid-2010s). For the study in its entirety: T-cell immune reconstitution after TCRalphabeta/CD19-depleted allogeneic hematopoietic cell transplantation in children was quantitatively tracked in the study by means of TCR repertoire profiling.

Regarding this clonotype: Its antigen remains unidentified. No qualities accompany the bases; no much larger clone lies one base away.

The receptor library was made with PCR. Data came from an Illumina HiSeq 2500. To normalize quantification of the TCRbeta repertoire, the TCR libraries were built with molecular barcoding that relied on unique molecular identifiers. TCRdb reprocessed the public reads (quality trimming at Q25 with fastp, clone calling with MiXCR) and kept in-frame beta chains. Here each entry gathers all rows of one CDR3 protein and keeps the most common genes and DNA. The table for this sample lists more than 450,000 distinct CDR3 sequences; approximately 20% of them were counted only once. In total, the top ten clones hold 3% to 3.5% of the sample. This receptor was obtained from a human donor who donated a stem cell graft to a child with acute lymphoblastic leukemia. The sequences come from PBMCs from the stem cell graft donor, collected from the stem cell graft.

The DNA sequence is TGTGCCGCAGGCGGGCGGGAAGAGAATCAGCCCCAGCATTTT. Its amino acids are CAAGGREENQPQHF. The chain is made from TRBV10-3 and TRBJ1-5, with an unclear D gene assignment. CDR1 and CDR2 are read off the germline V gene as ENHRY and SYGVKD. V is pared back by 11 bases and J by 4 bases, with 18 bases lying between the germline termini. The cysteine opens and the phenylalanine closes a CDR3 of 14 amino acids. The retained sequence is limited to the CDR3, 42 bases, with the frame set at the first base.